This is a list of T cell receptor beta chains from one sample in a study of blood T cell repertoires in COVID-19. Method: immunoSEQ multiplex PCR; TCRdb's copy keeps in-frame clones and lacks some. The sample has 380,000 or so clones; 89% are singletons. Specimen: peripheral blood. These receptors came from a middle-aged man with acute or convalescent COVID-19. CDR3s include the opening cysteine and the closing phenylalanine or tryptophan. The D gene is left open where the match is weak. The size field is filled for only some rows; it gives once, few, many or a size class.

v_call	clone_size	d_call	j_call	cdr3_aa	cdr3_nt
TRBV7-9	NA	TRBD2	TRBJ2-1	CASSQGLAGGPVNEQFF	TGTGCCAGCAGCCAGGGACTAGCGGGAGGGCCAGTAAATGAGCAGTTCTTC
TRBV5-1	NA	TRBD1	TRBJ1-5	CASSLAPRTGDQPQHF	TGCGCCAGCAGCTTGGCCCCAAGGACAGGAGATCAGCCCCAGCATTTT
TRBV29-1	NA	TRBD2	TRBJ2-5	CSIRAGAEETQYF	TGCAGCATACGAGCGGGAGCGGAAGAGACCCAGTACTTC
TRBV11-3	once	NA	TRBJ1-2	CASSFFRAYGYTF	TGTGCCAGCAGCTTTTTCAGGGCCTATGGCTACACCTTC
TRBV9	few	NA	TRBJ1-1	CASSLHDRNTEAFF	TGTGCCAGCAGCCTCCACGACAGAAACACTGAAGCTTTCTTT
TRBV6-1	NA	NA	TRBJ2-7	CASSEASYEQWF	TGTGCCAGCAGTGAAGCTAGCTACGAGCAGTGGTTC
TRBV19	NA	TRBD1	TRBJ2-1	CASSPGTGGNEQFF	TGTGCCAGTAGCCCCGGGACAGGGGGCAATGAGCAGTTCTTC
TRBV3-1/TRBV3-2	few	TRBD1	TRBJ1-1	CASSQPSGGSEAFF	TGTGCCAGCAGCCAACCCTCAGGGGGCTCTGAAGCTTTCTTT
TRBV5-1	NA	NA	TRBJ2-3	CASSLAGASTDTQYF	TGCGCCAGCAGCTTAGCAGGGGCAAGCACAGATACGCAGTATTTT
TRBV14	NA	NA	TRBJ1-1	CASSQVGGTEAFF	TGTGCCAGCAGCCAAGTCGGGGGAACTGAAGCTTTCTTT
TRBV7-2	few	NA	TRBJ2-7	CASSFSGSFSYEQYF	TGTGCCAGCAGCTTTAGCGGTTCATTCTCCTACGAGCAGTACTTC
TRBV29-1	NA	TRBD2	TRBJ2-2	CSAQRGTGELFF	TGCAGCGCCCAGCGGGGCACCGGGGAGCTGTTTTTT
TRBV28	NA	TRBD1	TRBJ1-6	CASSPLGQGLSPLHF	TGTGCCAGCAGTCCTTTGGGACAGGGATTATCACCCCTCCACTTT
TRBV7-2	NA	TRBD2	TRBJ2-7	CASSLSLAGVRSYEQYF	TGTGCCAGCAGCTTATCCCTAGCGGGAGTGAGGTCCTACGAGCAGTACTTC
TRBV4-2	once	TRBD1	TRBJ2-7	CASSPPGTGLGISYEQYF	TGTGCCAGCAGCCCTCCCGGGACAGGGTTGGGGATCTCCTACGAGCAGTACTTC
TRBV9	NA	NA	TRBJ1-2	CASSASSAGIYGYTF	TGTGCCAGCAGCGCCAGCTCGGCAGGGATCTATGGCTACACCTTC
TRBV2	NA	TRBD2	TRBJ2-1	CASSEAPPGLAGEQFF	TGTGCCAGCAGTGAAGCGCCCCCGGGACTAGCGGGAGAGCAGTTCTTC
TRBV5-1	once	TRBD1	TRBJ1-4	CASSLAGGDEKLFF	TGCGCCAGCAGCTTGGCAGGGGGCGATGAAAAACTGTTTTTT
TRBV2	NA	NA	TRBJ2-1	CASSPLRGSYNEQFF	TGTGCCAGCAGTCCCCTCAGGGGCTCCTACAATGAGCAGTTCTTC
TRBV19	once	NA	TRBJ2-5	CASKTGSFPETQYF	TGTGCCAGTAAAACAGGGAGCTTCCCCGAGACCCAGTACTTC
TRBV11-2	NA	TRBD1	TRBJ2-1	CASSLRGQTYNEQFF	TGTGCCAGCAGCTTACGGGGACAGACTTACAATGAGCAGTTCTTC
TRBV6-5	NA	TRBD2	TRBJ2-7	CASSRTSGDSYEQYF	TGTGCCAGCTCGAGGACTAGCGGGGATTCTTACGAGCAGTACTTC
TRBV7-8	NA	TRBD1	TRBJ2-4	CASSLAYRGENIQYF	TGTGCCAGCAGCTTAGCATACAGGGGCGAAAACATTCAGTACTTC
TRBV2	NA	TRBD1	TRBJ1-3	CASSPPGQGGNTIYF	TGTGCCAGCAGTCCCCCGGGACAGGGTGGAAACACCATATATTTT
TRBV2	NA	NA	TRBJ1-3	CASSQGNTIYF	TGTGCCAGCAGTCAGGGAAACACCATATATTTT
TRBV28	NA	NA	TRBJ2-1	CASRERDEQFF	TGTGCCAGCAGAGAGCGGGATGAGCAGTTCTTC
TRBV19	NA	NA	TRBJ1-4	CASSITATNEKLFF	TGTGCCAGTAGTATAACTGCAACTAATGAAAAACTGTTTTTT
TRBV19	NA	NA	TRBJ2-6	CASSTTVSPFSGANVLTF	TGTGCCAGTAGTACGACAGTTTCTCCATTCTCTGGGGCCAACGTCCTGACTTTC